A single sample gave rise to the 27 T cell receptor beta chains below, sequenced in a study of T cell responses to AZD1222 COVID-19 vaccine. The protocol was immunoSEQ multiplex PCR, while the TCRdb copy is restricted to in-frame clones and leaves out a portion. The sample contains about 120,000 clones, approximately 90% of which appear only once. Material: peripheral blood, obtained on day 0 of AZD1222 vaccination. These receptor sequences come from an adult in good health.

This chain joins TRBV25-1 and TRBJ1-1; D perhaps matches TRBD1 (5 bases). Deletions cut 6 bases from V and 5 bases from J, with 13 bases between. The germline gives CDR1 MGHDK, CDR2 SYGVNS. The CDR3 is 13 residues long. This chain's CDR3 is CASSPGGMTEAFF. In DNA, the CDR3 is TGTGCCAGCAGCCCGGGGGGTATGACTGAAGCTTTCTTT.

The J gene is TRBJ2-2, the V gene TRBV5-8; 9 bases are shared with TRBD2. Germline CDR1 SGHTS, CDR2 YDEGEE. This CDR3 contains 15 residues. Losses at the gene ends were 0 bases for V and 4 bases for J; bases not matched to a gene: 1. DNA of the CDR3: TGTGCCAGCAGCTTGGTAGCGGGAGTCACCGGGGAGCTGTTTTTT. It yields the protein CASSLVAGVTGELFF.

The chain joins TRBV5-4 to TRBJ2-2, with D uncertain. This CDR3 contains 12 residues. With 3 bases removed from V and 7 bases from J, the gap between germline ends came to 7 bases. Germline CDR1 SGHNT, CDR2 YYREEE (reference sequence). CDR3 region: CASSSRGGELFF. DNA of the CDR3: TGTGCCAGCAGCTCCAGAGGCGGGGAGCTGTTTTTT.

The chain combines TRBV7-6 with TRBJ2-7, with D tentatively TRBD1 (6 bases). The CDR3 spans 13 residues. Germline V gene data show CDR1 as SGHVS and CDR2 as FNYEAQ. Trimming removed 5 bases from V and 3 bases from J, with 11 bases in between. The DNA of the CDR3 is TGTGCCAGCAGCGAACTACAGGGCTACGAGCAGTACTTC. Protein product: CASSELQGYEQYF.

The CDR3 sequence: CASSGAGTDQPQHF. In DNA form, the CDR3 reads TGTGCCAGCTCAGGGGCGGGGACAGATCAGCCCCAGCATTTT. This rearrangement joins TRBV18 to TRBJ1-5, with 7 positions matching TRBD1. The junction had 6 bases not matched to a gene; V was cut back by 5 bases and J by 5 bases. The CDR3 contains 14 residues. Germline CDR1 KGHSH, CDR2 LQKENI.

This clone was seen only once. The chain employs TRBV3-1 (or the pseudogene TRBV3-2) and TRBJ1-2; D uncertain. The V end was cut by 8 bases, the J end by 4 bases, with 11 bases between. Germline V CDR1 and CDR2: LGHDT, YNNKEL (reference sequence). The length of the CDR3 is 12 residues. The CDR3 spells CASRDGGYGYTF. The CDR3 DNA reads TGTGCCAGCCGCGACGGAGGCTATGGCTACACCTTC.

The gene calls are TRBV3-1 (or the pseudogene TRBV3-2) and TRBJ1-2, with D uncertain. CDR1 and CDR2 (germline): LGHDT, YNNKEL (reference sequence). V lost 4 bases to trimming and J lost 6 bases, with 27 bases between them. This CDR3 comprises 18 residues. CDR3 coding DNA: TGTGCCAGCAGCCCCCGCTCCCAGTTTTTAGGACCCTTCCATGGCTACACCTTC. Translating gives CASSPRSQFLGPFHGYTF.

The chain carries TRBV9 and TRBJ1-3, with D maybe TRBD1 (5 bases). The CDR3 sequence is 15 residues long. Trimming removed 3 bases at V and 5 bases at J, with 15 bases between. Germline-derived CDR1 and CDR2 are SGDLS and YYNGEE. The CDR3 bases are TGTGCCAGCAGCGACGGGACCCTCGGGAGAAACACCATATATTTT. It encodes CASSDGTLGRNTIYF.

V gene TRBV11-3 combines with J gene TRBJ2-3, with no clear D. Deletions cut 0 bases from V and 2 bases from J, with 6 bases between. The CDR3 contains 14 residues. From germline, CDR1 is SGHNT and CDR2 YENEEA. DNA of the CDR3: TGTGCCAGCAGCTTAGATTCCTACACAGATACGCAGTATTTT. Its translation is CASSLDSYTDTQYF.

This chain links TRBV6-4 with TRBJ1-1; the D is unclear. The CDR3 length is 14 residues. V lost 3 bases and J lost 3, with 11 bases in between. Per germline, CDR1 MRHNA and CDR2 SNTAGT. The CDR3 region has the DNA TGTGCCAGCAGTGAATCGGGTTTCGACACTGAAGCTTTCTTT. Protein product: CASSESGFDTEAFF.

The chain joins TRBV19 to TRBJ2-3; 8 bases line up with TRBD1. The J segment lost 0 bases and the V segment lost 3 bases, leaving 2 bases of the junction unmatched. The CDR3 consists of 15 residues. Germline V CDR1 and CDR2: LNHDA, SQIVND (reference sequence). CDR3: CASSMDRVSTDTQYF. CDR3 nucleotide sequence: TGTGCCAGTAGTATGGACAGGGTTAGCACAGATACGCAGTATTTT.

The chain has TRBV3-1 (or the pseudogene TRBV3-2) and TRBJ1-2; a possible D gene is TRBD1 (6 bases). V shed 1 base and J shed 4 bases, with 13 bases lying between them. Per the germline V gene, CDR1 is LGHDT and CDR2 is YNNKEL (reference sequence). There are 15 residues in the CDR3. CDR3 sequence reads: CASSQGSGGGYGYTF. DNA for the CDR3: TGTGCCAGCAGCCAAGGTTCCGGGGGCGGCTATGGCTACACCTTC.

The J gene is TRBJ1-1, the V gene TRBV4-1, with D perhaps matching TRBD1 (6 bases). Trimming took off 1 base at V and 6 bases at J, with 21 bases between the two ends. The CDR3 extends over 17 amino acids. Germline CDR1 MGHRA, CDR2 YSYEKL. CDR3 residues: CASSQGPAHPGGAEAFF. CDR3 nucleotide sequence: TGCGCCAGCAGCCAAGGCCCCGCTCACCCTGGGGGCGCTGAAGCTTTCTTT.

V and J are TRBV7-9 and TRBJ1-2; 7 bases are shared with TRBD1. This CDR3 contains 14 residues. Germline CDR1 and CDR2: SEHNR and FQNEAQ (reference sequence). V was pared by 1 base and J by 5 bases, with 4 bases of the junction left unmatched. The CDR3 DNA follows: TGTGCCAGCAGCTTAGACAGGGGAATATATGGCTACACCTTC. This gives the protein CASSLDRGIYGYTF. The whole variable domain, remainder taken from reference TRBV7-9 and TRBJ1-2, is DTGVSQNPRHKITKRGQNVTFRCDPISEHNRLYWYRQTLGQGPEFLTYFQNEAQLEKSRLLSDRFSAERPKGSFSTLEIQRTEQGDSAMYLCASSLDRGIYGYTFGSGTRLTVV.

The CDR3 DNA is TGTGCCAGCAGCGTAGGGCGTCCCGGGGAGCTGTTTTTT. Protein sequence: CASSVGRPGELFF. This chain joins TRBV9 and TRBJ2-2, with no clear D. V shed 0 bases and J shed 6 bases, with 6 bases lying between them. CDR3 length: 13 amino acids. Per germline, CDR1 SGDLS and CDR2 YYNGEE.

This clone has only a few counts. The chain joins TRBV12-3 or TRBV12-4 to TRBJ2-1; unclear D gene. The V end lost 5 bases, the J end lost 9 bases, and 11 bases lay between the germline ends. The CDR3 is 12 residues long. The CDR3 nucleotides are TGTGCCAGCAGTAGAGGTTGGGGTGAGCAGTTCTTC. Its protein is CASSRGWGEQFF.

The CDR3: CASSLETGGSYGYTF. The CDR3 region has the DNA TGCGCCAGCAGCTTAGAGACAGGGGGAAGTTATGGCTACACCTTC. The chain uses TRBV5-1 and TRBJ1-2; the match to TRBD1 covers 9 bases. The junction had 7 bases not matched to a gene; V was cut back by 2 bases and J by 5 bases. The CDR3 has 15 amino acids. Germline assignment: CDR1 SGHRS and CDR2 YFSETQ.

The rearrangement joins TRBV12-5 to TRBJ1-5, with D tentatively TRBD1 (5 bases). Germline V lookup: CDR1 LGHNT, CDR2 FRNRAP. The V gene lost 9 bases and the J gene lost 6 bases, with 18 bases spanning the gap. The CDR3 is 14 amino acids. In nucleotides, the CDR3 is TGTGCTAGCGCCACTGGGGGGAGGACTCAGCCCCAGCATTTT. Translated, it gives CASATGGRTQPQHF.

The chain recombines TRBV6-1 with TRBJ1-1; possible D gene TRBD1, 6 bases. The germline CDR1 and CDR2 sequences are MNHNS and SASEGT. V gave up 5 bases and J gave up 5 bases, with 15 bases separating them. The CDR3 length is 14 residues. CDR3 nucleotide sequence: TGTGCCAGCAGTACACATTCTACAGGGACTGAAGCTTTCTTT. As protein: CASSTHSTGTEAFF.

The chain has TRBV19 and TRBJ1-2, with D possibly TRBD1 on 6 matching bases. The CDR3 has 16 amino acids. The V and J ends lost 6 bases and 4 bases respectively, with 21 bases between them. Germline CDR1 LNHDA, CDR2 SQIVND (reference sequence). The DNA of the CDR3 is TGTGCCAGTAGCGTAACGGGGGGGCCGTATGGCTATGGCTACACCTTC. Encoded protein: CASSVTGGPYGYGYTF.

Only one count was recorded for this clone. The gene calls are TRBV5-1 and TRBJ1-1; D is undetermined. Deletions cut 0 bases from V and 1 base from J, with 7 bases between. Germline V gene data show CDR1 as SGHRS and CDR2 as YFSETQ. The CDR3 has 14 residues. The CDR3 nucleotides read TGCGCCAGCAGCTTGGATGGTCCGAACACTGAAGCTTTCTTT. Translation gives CASSLDGPNTEAFF.

The chain links TRBV6-4 to TRBJ1-1, with 9 bases lining up with TRBD1. V shed 2 bases, J shed 2 bases, and the junction held 3 bases outside the gene matches. Germline V gene lookup returns CDR1 MRHNA and CDR2 SNTAGT. The CDR3 runs 15 residues. The CDR3 is CASSDDTGGNTEAFF. CDR3 coding DNA: TGTGCCAGCAGTGACGATACAGGGGGCAACACTGAAGCTTTCTTT.

V usage is TRBV7-9 and J usage is TRBJ1-4; 7 bases map to TRBD1. The CDR3 runs 14 residues. The germline V gene has CDR1 SEHNR and CDR2 FQNEAQ (reference sequence). V shed 2 bases, J shed 6 bases, and the junction held 3 bases outside the gene matches. CDR3 DNA: TGTGCCAGCAGCTTATCAGGGGGTTATGAAAAACTGTTTTTT. Translation: CASSLSGGYEKLFF.

This clone has only one observation. This chain uses TRBV7-9 with TRBJ1-2; D remains ambiguous. Germline-derived CDR1 and CDR2 are SEHNR and FQNEAQ (reference sequence). V was pared by 5 bases and J by 2 bases, with 15 bases between. This CDR3 comprises 15 residues. The CDR3, as DNA: TGTGCCAGCAGCCTGGGAGGGCAGGAGAACTATGGCTACACCTTC. This encodes CASSLGGQENYGYTF.

This chain links TRBV6-1 with TRBJ2-5; D remains ambiguous. V gave up 1 base and J gave up 1 base, with 4 bases separating them. Germline lookup yields CDR1 MNHNS and CDR2 SASEGT. This CDR3 comprises 13 residues. As DNA, the CDR3 is TGTGCCAGCAGTGAAGGTACCCAAGAGACCCAGTACTTC. This codes for CASSEGTQETQYF.

The chain joins TRBV4-3 to TRBJ1-2, with D perhaps matching TRBD1 (5 bases). Trimming stripped 0 bases from V and 0 bases from J, with 26 bases between. The germline V gene encodes CDR1 LGHNA and CDR2 YSLEER. The CDR3 is 21 residues long. The CDR3 sequence: CASSQDLRQLLMFPPNYGYTF. CDR3 coding DNA: TGCGCCAGCAGCCAAGATCTTCGACAGCTCCTGATGTTTCCACCTAACTATGGCTACACCTTC.

J is TRBJ1-6 and V is TRBV2; possible D gene TRBD1, 5 bases. The CDR3 is made up of 14 amino acids. V lost 6 bases to trimming and J lost 9 bases, with 15 bases between them. Germline V CDR1 and CDR2: SNHLY, FYNNEI. CDR3 nucleotides: TGTGCCAGCAGCCTACAGGTAGAAGCTTCACCCCTCCACTTT. Protein sequence: CASSLQVEASPLHF.